This TCR beta chain was sequenced during a study of chemoradiotherapy in HPV16-positive cancers. TCRdb's table, derived via immunoSEQ multiplex PCR, lists solely in-frame clones and lacks some. The table lists approximately 600 clones, roughly 88% of them singletons. In germline, CDR1 is SEHNR, CDR2 FQNEAQ (reference sequence). The CDR3 extends over 16 amino acids. Trimming at V came to 4 bases and at J to 3 bases, leaving 7 bases not matched to a gene. The sample in question was tumor tissue, obtained from a patient who underwent chemoradiotherapy. The TCR comes from a human donor with HPV-associated anogenital cancer. The V call is TRBV7-9, the J call TRBJ1-2; 11 bases agree with TRBD1. The CDR3 protein is CASSSWTGGMDYGYTF. The CDR3 DNA sequence: TGTGCCAGCAGCTCGTGGACAGGGGGCATGGACTATGGCTACACCTTC.